The 20 T cell receptor beta chains below come from one sample, sequenced in a study of cytomegalovirus exposure and HLA in healthy donors. PCR primers comprised 60 Vbeta and 13 Jbeta primers. The repertoire was sequenced with immunoSEQ multiplex PCR; TCRdb's copy has only in-frame clones and lacks some. This table holds 93,000 or so clones, approximately 72% found once. Sequencing was carried out using PBMCs. The source is a woman aged 45-65 years in good health and CMV-seronegative.

The V call is TRBV5-1, the J call TRBJ1-1; TRBD1 aligns across 9 bases. The CDR3 runs to 16 residues. With 5 bases clipped from V and 2 bases from J, the junction kept 10 bases outside the gene matches. Germline V gives CDR1 SGHRS, CDR2 YFSETQ. In nucleotides, the CDR3 is TGCGCCAGCAGGGTCGGGACAGGGATAAGCAACACTGAAGCTTTCTTT. Residues: CASRVGTGISNTEAFF.

The V gene is TRBV19, the J gene TRBJ1-5; possible D gene TRBD1, 6 bases. Per germline, CDR1 LNHDA and CDR2 SQIVND (reference sequence). Deletions cut 7 bases from V and 4 bases from J, with 8 bases between. The CDR3 sequence is 12 residues long. The CDR3 DNA sequence: TGTGCCAGTAAGGGGGTTAATCAGCCCCAGCATTTT. This translates into CASKGVNQPQHF.

V gene TRBV14 combines with J gene TRBJ2-5; D might be TRBD1 (6 bases). Germline values: CDR1 SGHDN, CDR2 FVKESK. Trimming pared 2 bases from V and 5 bases from J, leaving 15 bases between. The CDR3 covers 15 residues. As DNA, the CDR3 is TGTGCCAGCAGCCAACTGTTTGGGGGCGTCGAGACCCAGTACTTC. As protein: CASSQLFGGVETQYF.

This sequence joins TRBV4-1 and TRBJ2-1; the match to TRBD2 covers 14 bases. The V gene's germline CDR1 is MGHRA and CDR2 YSYEKL. Germline trimming cut 1 base from V and 0 bases from J; bases unmatched to any gene: 5. There are 19 residues in the CDR3. CDR3 sequence reads: CASSQAATSGGASYNEQFF. The CDR3 DNA follows: TGCGCCAGCAGCCAAGCTGCGACTAGCGGGGGGGCCTCCTACAATGAGCAGTTCTTC.

The CDR3 reads CASSPGDSQEQFF. In DNA, the CDR3 is TGTGCCAGCAGCCCGGGGGATAGTCAGGAGCAGTTCTTC. This chain links TRBV7-3 with TRBJ2-1; a possible D gene is TRBD2 (6 bases). This CDR3 has 13 amino acids. V was clipped by 5 bases and J by 10 bases, with 15 bases between them. CDR1 and CDR2 (germline): SGHTA, FQGTGA.

The chain recombines TRBV12-5 with TRBJ2-1; D gene ambiguous. Trimming took off 2 bases at V and 8 bases at J, with 4 bases between the two ends. Germline V lookup: CDR1 LGHNT, CDR2 FRNRAP. The CDR3 length is 11 residues. CDR3 protein: CASGLYYEQFF. The CDR3 nucleotides are TGTGCTAGTGGTTTGTATTATGAGCAGTTCTTC.

The CDR3 DNA reads TGTGCCAGCAGCTTAGTGCGGGGTAGGTTGGATGGCTACACCTTC. Translation gives CASSLVRGRLDGYTF. The chain carries TRBV11-2 and TRBJ1-2; no reliable D call. In germline, CDR1 is SGHAT, CDR2 FQNNGV. The CDR3 has 15 residues. Trimming cost V 1 base and J 6 bases, with 15 bases left between them.

V usage is TRBV4-1 and J usage is TRBJ2-5; 9 bases align to TRBD2. Trimming took 0 bases from V and 7 from J; bases not matched to a gene: 9. CDR3 length equals 16 residues. From germline, CDR1 is MGHRA and CDR2 YSYEKL. The CDR3 sequence: CASSQDQRGALGTQYF. CDR3 nucleotide sequence: TGCGCCAGCAGCCAAGACCAGCGGGGGGCGTTAGGGACCCAGTACTTC.

The J gene is TRBJ1-1, the V gene TRBV19; D is possibly TRBD1 (6 bases). V gave up 8 bases and J gave up 3 bases, with 13 bases separating them. The CDR3 consists of 13 residues. In germline, CDR1 is LNHDA, CDR2 SQIVND (reference sequence). As DNA, the CDR3 is TGTGCCAGTCCCAGGGGACCCGACACTGAAGCTTTCTTT. It codes for CASPRGPDTEAFF.

The chain links TRBV11-1 to TRBJ2-2, with a possible D match to TRBD2 (6 bases). The ends were cut back, 7 bases at V and 5 bases at J, with 20 bases in the middle. This CDR3 has 16 amino acids. Per the germline V gene, CDR1 is SGHAT and CDR2 is FQDESV (reference sequence). CDR3 amino acids: CASTFSGLLRTGELFF. Written as DNA, the CDR3 is TGTGCCAGCACTTTCTCGGGACTCTTAAGGACCGGGGAGCTGTTTTTT.

The V gene is TRBV19, the J gene TRBJ1-2, with no clear D. Trimming took 7 bases from V and 0 from J, leaving 9 bases between them. The germline V gene encodes CDR1 LNHDA and CDR2 SQIVND (reference sequence). This CDR3 is built from 13 residues. The CDR3 DNA reads as TGTGCCAGTACGGTTCCTCCTAACTATGGCTACACCTTC. This encodes CASTVPPNYGYTF.

The chain employs TRBV5-4 and TRBJ2-5; D remains ambiguous. Trimming took 4 bases from V and 5 from J, leaving 18 bases between them. CDR3 size: 15 residues. CDR1 is SGHNT and CDR2 is YYREEE in the germline V gene (reference sequence). CDR3 in DNA: TGTGCCAGCAGCCCCTACTATGGCGAAAGTGAGACCCAGTACTTC. Translation gives CASSPYYGESETQYF.

This rearrangement joins TRBV7-8 to TRBJ2-2; 11 bases align to TRBD2. J gave up 4 bases and V 2 bases, and 9 bases lay outside the gene matches. The CDR3 contains 18 residues. The V gene's germline CDR1 is SGHVS and CDR2 FQNEAQ. The CDR3 is CASSLMVGGTSGTGELFF. The DNA of the CDR3 is TGTGCCAGCAGCTTAATGGTGGGGGGGACTAGCGGCACCGGGGAGCTGTTTTTT.

The sample holds a few counts of this clone. This chain joins TRBV5-1 and TRBJ2-7; TRBD1 agrees at 10 bases. CDR1 and CDR2 (germline): SGHRS, YFSETQ. V trimming: 5 bases; J trimming: 1 base; junction bases outside the gene matches: 6. The CDR3 consists of 15 residues. CDR3 coding DNA: TGCGCCAGCAGTGTAGGACAGGGGGTTTCCTACGAGCAGTACTTC. As protein: CASSVGQGVSYEQYF.

The chain links TRBV7-6 to TRBJ2-7; 9 bases align to TRBD2. CDR3 length: 14 amino acids. From germline, CDR1 is SGHVS and CDR2 FNYEAQ. J was trimmed by 7 bases and V by 6 bases; bases with no gene match: 10. The CDR3, as DNA: TGTGCCAGCAGTTCGACTAGCGGCCCGTGGGAGCAGTACTTC. As protein: CASSSTSGPWEQYF.

The chain combines TRBV6-5 with TRBJ2-5, with 7 nucleotides matching TRBD2. Germline loops: CDR1 MNHEY, CDR2 SVGAGI. The CDR3 has 15 amino acids. V lost 0 bases to trimming and J lost 5 bases; unmatched junction nucleotides: 6. The CDR3 spells CASSYSGGPRETQYF. The CDR3 nucleotides are TGTGCCAGCAGTTACTCGGGAGGGCCTAGGGAGACCCAGTACTTC.

The chain is built from TRBV7-2 and TRBJ1-2, with D possibly TRBD1 on 6 matching bases. The V and J ends lost 3 bases and 2 bases respectively, with 13 bases between them. The CDR3 runs to 15 residues. The V gene's germline CDR1 is SGHTA and CDR2 FQGNSA. Here the CDR3 reads CASSFSHTGNYGYTF. CDR3 DNA sequence: TGTGCCAGCAGCTTCTCACATACAGGGAACTATGGCTACACCTTC.

The rearrangement joins TRBV10-3 to TRBJ2-3; 10 nucleotides match TRBD2. With V trimmed by 11 bases and J by 4 bases, 6 bases remained unmatched. The germline V gene has CDR1 ENHRY and CDR2 SYGVKD. CDR3 size: 13 residues. The CDR3 reads CASQLAGADTQYF. DNA of the CDR3: TGTGCCTCCCAGCTAGCGGGAGCAGATACGCAGTATTTT.

The genes are TRBV6-1 and TRBJ2-7, with D unclear. CDR3 length: 14 amino acids. CDR1 is MNHNS, CDR2 SASEGT, per germline. Trimming shortened V by 4 bases and J by 2 bases, and 12 bases separated the two germline ends. CDR3 DNA: TGTGCCAGCAGTGCGCAGGCCCCCACCTACGAGCAGTACTTC. Translated, it gives CASSAQAPTYEQYF.

The V and J genes are TRBV4-1 and TRBJ1-4; D gene uncertain. V was shortened by 4 bases and J by 2 bases, with 11 bases between the two germline ends. CDR3 length: 15 residues. Germline CDR1 reads MGHRA; CDR2 reads YSYEKL. The DNA for the CDR3 is TGCGCCAGCAGCCGTTCCTCCGGTACTAATGAAAAACTGTTTTTT. Encoded protein: CASSRSSGTNEKLFF.